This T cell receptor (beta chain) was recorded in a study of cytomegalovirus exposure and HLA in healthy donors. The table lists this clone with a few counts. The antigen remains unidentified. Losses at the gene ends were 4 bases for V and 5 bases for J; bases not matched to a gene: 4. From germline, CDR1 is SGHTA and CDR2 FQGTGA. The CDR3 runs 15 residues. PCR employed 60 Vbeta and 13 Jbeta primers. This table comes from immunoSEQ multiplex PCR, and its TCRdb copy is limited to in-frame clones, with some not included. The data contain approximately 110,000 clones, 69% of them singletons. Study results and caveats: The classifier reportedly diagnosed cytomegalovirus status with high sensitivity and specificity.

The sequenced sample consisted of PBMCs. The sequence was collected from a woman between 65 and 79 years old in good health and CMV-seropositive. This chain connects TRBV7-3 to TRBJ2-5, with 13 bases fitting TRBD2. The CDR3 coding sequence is TGTGCCAGCAGCTCCGGACTAGCGGGGGCGGAGACCCAGTACTTC. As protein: CASSSGLAGAETQYF.